This T cell receptor (beta chain) was identified in a study of regulatory T cells in long-lasting Graves disease. Study as a whole: Over 5 years on antithyroid drugs plus positive TSH receptor antibodies marked Graves' disease as persistent. Study-level results: The study found TRBV28, TRBJ1-2 and TRBJ2-5 favored in persistent disease. Authors noted too few samples as a limitation.

Turning to this clonotype: Antigen specificity is unknown.

The CDR3 totals 17 residues. Germline V gene lookup returns CDR1 SGHRS and CDR2 YFSETQ. With 1 base removed from V and 0 bases from J, the gap between germline ends came to 15 bases. CDR3-region Arm-PCR and iRepertoire HTBI primers produced the TCR beta libraries. Using its own MiXCR run on the multiplex PCR reads, TCRdb lists one record per CDR3 protein. The sample shows 500,000 to 700,000 distinct CDR3 sequences, approximately 31% of them seen only once. Time point defined: persistent/refractory GD, antithyroid drugs over 5 years with positive TRAb. PBMC-extracted RNA yielded the TCR library. A roughly 8.1-milliliter sample of peripheral blood was drawn into EDTA tubes.

This chain uses TRBV5-1 with TRBJ2-3; TRBD2 is a possible D gene (6 bases). The TCR originated in a female donor with Graves disease. The sequencing used peripheral blood mononuclear cells (PBMCs), collected when the disease was refractory, from a patient treated with antithyroid drugs. This CDR3 reads CASSLKGLATSTDTQYF. The CDR3 DNA reads as TGCGCCAGCAGCTTGAAGGGGCTAGCGACTAGCACAGATACGCAGTATTTT.